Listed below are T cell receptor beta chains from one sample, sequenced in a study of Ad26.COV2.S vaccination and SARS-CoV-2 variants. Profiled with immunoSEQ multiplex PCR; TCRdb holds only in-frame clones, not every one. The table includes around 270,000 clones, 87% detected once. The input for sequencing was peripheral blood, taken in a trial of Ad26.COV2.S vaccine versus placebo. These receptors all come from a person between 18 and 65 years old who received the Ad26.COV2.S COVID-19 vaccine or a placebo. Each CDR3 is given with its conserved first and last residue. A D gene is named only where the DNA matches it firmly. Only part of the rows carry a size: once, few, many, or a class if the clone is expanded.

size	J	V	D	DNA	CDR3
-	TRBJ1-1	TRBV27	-	TGTGCCAGCAGTTTAGGTATTGGCCTCATGAACACTGAAGCTTTCTTT	CASSLGIGLMNTEAFF
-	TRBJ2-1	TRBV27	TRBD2	TGTGCCAGCAGTTCCGGGACTAGCGGGGGGGCGTCCTACAATGAGCAGTTCTTC	CASSSGTSGGASYNEQFF
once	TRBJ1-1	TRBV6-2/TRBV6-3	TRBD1	TGTGCCAGCAGTTACCCGAGGACAGGTCAGAACACTGAAGCTTTCTTT	CASSYPRTGQNTEAFF
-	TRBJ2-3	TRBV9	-	TGTGCCAGCAGCGACGGGAGAGAGGATACGCAGTATTTT	CASSDGREDTQYF
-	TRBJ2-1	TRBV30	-	TGTGCCTGGAGTGTAGATTACAATGAGCAGTTCTTC	CAWSVDYNEQFF
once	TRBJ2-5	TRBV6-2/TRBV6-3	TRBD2	TGTGCTGGCAGTTCCTGGACTAGCGGGAGAACTGAGACCCAGTACTTC	CAGSSWTSGRTETQYF
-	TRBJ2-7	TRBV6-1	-	TGTGCCAGCAGTGATAGTGGCGAGCAGTACTTC	CASSDSGEQYF
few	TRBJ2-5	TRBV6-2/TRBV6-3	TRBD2	TGTGCCAGCAGTTACCGCCGGACTAGCGGGGGGCCCGGGCTTCAAGAGACCCAGTACTTC	CASSYRRTSGGPGLQETQYF
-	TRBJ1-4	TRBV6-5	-	TGTGCCAGCAGACGGACCGCAACTAATGAAAAACTGTTTTTT	CASRRTATNEKLFF
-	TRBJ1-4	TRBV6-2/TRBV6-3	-	TGTGCCAGCAGTCGACCGCTAACTAATGAAAAACTGTTTTTT	CASSRPLTNEKLFF
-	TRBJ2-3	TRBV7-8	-	TGTGCCAGCAGCCGGGGATACACAGATACGCAGTATTTT	CASSRGYTDTQYF
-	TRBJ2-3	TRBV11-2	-	TGTGCCAGCAGCCCAACCACAGATACGCAGTATTTT	CASSPTTDTQYF
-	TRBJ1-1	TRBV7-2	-	TGTGCCAGCAGCTTAAGTCTATCGCCCCAAGCTTTCTTT	CASSLSLSPQAFF
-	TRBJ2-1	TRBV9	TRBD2	TGTGCCAGCAGCGTAGGAACTAGCGGGGGGGCCAAATACAATGAGCAGTTCTTC	CASSVGTSGGAKYNEQFF
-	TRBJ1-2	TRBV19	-	TGTGCCAGTAGTCGGCCCAGGGAAGAATATGGCTACACCTTC	CASSRPREEYGYTF
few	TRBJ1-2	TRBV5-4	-	TGTGCCAGCAGCTTAGAGGGAGCTAACTATGGCTACACCTTC	CASSLEGANYGYTF
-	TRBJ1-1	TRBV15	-	TGTGCCACCAGCGGGGTGGTAGTCACTGAAGCTTTCTTT	CATSGVVVTEAFF
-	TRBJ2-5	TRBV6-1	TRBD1	TGTGCCAGCAGTGAACTCGGACAGGGCCAGGAGACCCAGTACTTC	CASSELGQGQETQYF
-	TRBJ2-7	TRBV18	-	TGTGCCAGCTCCCCTACAGGCTTTGGAGAAAACTACGAGCAGTACTTC	CASSPTGFGENYEQYF
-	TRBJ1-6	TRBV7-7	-	TGTGCCAGCAGCCCCCGGGAACGACATAATTCACCCCTCCACTTT	CASSPRERHNSPLHF
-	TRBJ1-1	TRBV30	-	TGTGCCTCGACGGTTAGGTACGCTGAAGCTTTCTTT	CASTVRYAEAFF
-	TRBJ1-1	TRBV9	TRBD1	TGTGCCAGCAGCGTCGACAGGGGGAACACTGAAGCTTTCTTT	CASSVDRGNTEAFF
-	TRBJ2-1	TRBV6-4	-	TGTGCCAGCAGTAACAGGTACAATGAGCAGTTCTTC	CASSNRYNEQFF
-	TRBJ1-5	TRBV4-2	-	TGTGCCAGCAGCCAAGGACAGCCATATAGCAATCAGCCCCAGCATTTT	CASSQGQPYSNQPQHF
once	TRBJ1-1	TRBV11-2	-	TGTGCCAGCAGCCCCTTTAGCCGGGACAAGGGGCTGAACACTGAAGCTTTCTTT	CASSPFSRDKGLNTEAFF
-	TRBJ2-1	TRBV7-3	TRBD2	TGTGCCAGCAGCCCACGGGGACTAGCGGGAGTAAATGAGCAGTTCTTC	CASSPRGLAGVNEQFF
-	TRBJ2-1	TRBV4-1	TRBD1	TGCGCCAGCAGCCAAGAAGTGGGAACAGGGGTCCGAGAGCAGTTCTTC	CASSQEVGTGVREQFF
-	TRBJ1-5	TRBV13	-	TGTGCCAGCAGCTTGGGCAGCAGACCCGGGGCCCAGCATTTT	CASSLGSRPGAQHF
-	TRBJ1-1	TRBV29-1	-	TGCAGCGTTGAGGAGGGGAGGACTGAAGCTTTCTTT	CSVEEGRTEAFF
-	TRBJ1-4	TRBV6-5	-	TGTGCCAGCAGGGGGGATCTGCCAACTAATGAAAAACTGTTTTTT	CASRGDLPTNEKLFF
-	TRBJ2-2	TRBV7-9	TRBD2	TGTGCCAGCATCTTAGCGGGGCCTACGAACACCGGGGAGCTGTTTTTT	CASILAGPTNTGELFF
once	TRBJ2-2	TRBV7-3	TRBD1	TGTGCCAGCAGCTTAACGGGACAGGGGGCGACCACCGGGGAGCTGTTTTTT	CASSLTGQGATTGELFF
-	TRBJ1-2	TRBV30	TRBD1	TGTGCCTGGAGTGCCCAAACCAGGGGGCGCCTTAATGGCTACACCTTC	CAWSAQTRGRLNGYTF
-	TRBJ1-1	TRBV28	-	TGTGCCAGCAGTTTGCAGGGAGGCACTGAAGCTTTCTTT	CASSLQGGTEAFF
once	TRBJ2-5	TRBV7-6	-	TGTGCCAGCAGCTCACTTGCAGAGACCCAGTACTTC	CASSSLAETQYF
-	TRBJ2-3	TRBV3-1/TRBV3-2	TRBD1	TGTGCCAGCAGCAATCGACGACAGGGGGATACGCAGTATTTT	CASSNRRQGDTQYF
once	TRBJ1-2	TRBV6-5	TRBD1	TGTGCCAGCACCCCGGCTCGGGACAGGGGATTTGGCTACACCTTC	CASTPARDRGFGYTF
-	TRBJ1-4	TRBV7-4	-	TGTGCCAGCAGCCAACTACAGAAGTTGTACACTAATGAAAAACTGTTTTTT	CASSQLQKLYTNEKLFF
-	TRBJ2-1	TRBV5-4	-	TGTGCCAGCAGCTTTTATTCGGGCGGGGAGCAGTTCTTC	CASSFYSGGEQFF
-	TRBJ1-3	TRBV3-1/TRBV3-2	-	TGTGCCAGCAGCCCGTTAAAGGGAGCTGGAAACACCATATATTTT	CASSPLKGAGNTIYF
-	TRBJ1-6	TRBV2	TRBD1	TGTGCCAGCAGAGGGACAGCATCGAACCATTCACCCCTCCACTTT	CASRGTASNHSPLHF
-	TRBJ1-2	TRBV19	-	TGTGCCAGTAGTATAGGTCCAGGGACCGGCTACACCTTC	CASSIGPGTGYTF
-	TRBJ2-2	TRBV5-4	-	TGTGCCAGCAGCCTAAGCGGGAACACCGGGGAGCTGTTTTTT	CASSLSGNTGELFF
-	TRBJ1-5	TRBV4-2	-	TGTGCCAGCAGCCCAGATAACCCTCTAAATCAGCCCCAGCATTTT	CASSPDNPLNQPQHF
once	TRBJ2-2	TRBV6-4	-	TGTGCCAGCAGTTACCGAGAGGGTAACACCGGGGAGCTGTTTTTT	CASSYREGNTGELFF
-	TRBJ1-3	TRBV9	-	TGTGCCAGCAGCCCATACTTCTCGGCTCCTGGAAACACCATATATTTT	CASSPYFSAPGNTIYF
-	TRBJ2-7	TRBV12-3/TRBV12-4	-	TGTGCCAGCAGTTCGCTTATGTCGCGCGAGCAGTACTTC	CASSSLMSREQYF
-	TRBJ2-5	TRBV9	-	TGTGCCAGCAGCCCTGGTAGTGGAGCAGAGACCCAGTACTTC	CASSPGSGAETQYF
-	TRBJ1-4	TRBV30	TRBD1	TGTGCCTGGGCACAGGGGACAACTAATGAAAAACTGTTTTTT	CAWAQGTTNEKLFF
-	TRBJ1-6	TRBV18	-	TGTGCCAGCTCTCTTCTCGACAGCGCGAGCTCCTATAATTCACCCCTCCACTTT	CASSLLDSASSYNSPLHF
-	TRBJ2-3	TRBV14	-	TGTGCCAGCAGCCATCAGTACGGGTCAGGGCCCGCATCGGATACGCAGTATTTT	CASSHQYGSGPASDTQYF
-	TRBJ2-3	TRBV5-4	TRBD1	TGTGCCAGCAGCCTCGACAGGGGGTTCACAGATACGCAGTATTTT	CASSLDRGFTDTQYF
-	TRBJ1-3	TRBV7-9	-	TGTGCCAGCAGCTTAGCGAGGGGAAACACCATATATTTT	CASSLARGNTIYF
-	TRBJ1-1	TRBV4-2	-	TGTGCCAGCAGCCAACGGGCGGGGGTCACTGAAGCTTTCTTT	CASSQRAGVTEAFF